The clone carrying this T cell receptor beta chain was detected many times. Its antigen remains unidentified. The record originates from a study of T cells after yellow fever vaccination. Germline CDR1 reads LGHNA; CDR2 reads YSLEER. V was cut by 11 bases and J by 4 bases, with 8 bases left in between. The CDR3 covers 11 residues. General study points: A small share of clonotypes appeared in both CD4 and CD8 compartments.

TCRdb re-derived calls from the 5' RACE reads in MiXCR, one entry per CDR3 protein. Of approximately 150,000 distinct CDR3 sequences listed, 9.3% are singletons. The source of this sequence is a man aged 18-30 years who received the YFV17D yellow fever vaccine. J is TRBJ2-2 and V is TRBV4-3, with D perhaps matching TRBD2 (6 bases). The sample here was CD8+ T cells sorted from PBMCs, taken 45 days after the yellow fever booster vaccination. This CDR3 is CAAGSTGELFF. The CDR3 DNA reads TGCGCCGCGGGGTCCACCGGGGAGCTGTTTTTT.